These 11 T cell receptor beta chains were sequenced from one sample in a study of blood T cell repertoires in COVID-19 (dated by TCRdb to 2020 to 2021). Library preparation used the immunoSEQ multiplex PCR assay. Entries here come from immuneACCESS through TCRdb and include only in-frame sequences with V and J called. Some clones fail to appear in such tables; in the studies checked, an unresolved V gene covers under half of the shortfall, and the cause of the remainder is unknown. Within this sample are about 86,000 clones, with approximately 88% of them counted one time only. The biggest ten clones account for more than 25% of the sample. The source material was peripheral blood. These receptors came from a woman aged 80 or over with active or convalescent COVID-19.

The gene calls are TRBV2 and TRBJ1-4; 8 bases fit TRBD1. Germline CDR1 SNHLY, CDR2 FYNNEI. CDR3 length equals 14 residues. The V gene end was trimmed by 9 bases and the J gene end by 0 bases; junction bases not matched to a gene: 3. The CDR3 DNA reads as TGTGCCAGAGGGACAGGCACAACTAATGAAAAACTGTTTTTT. Amino acids: CARGTGTTNEKLFF.

The chain links TRBV11-2 to TRBJ2-7; D is perhaps TRBD2 (6 bases). The CDR3 runs 12 residues. Trimming removed 8 bases from V and 4 bases from J, with 12 bases in between. CDR1 SGHAT and CDR2 FQNNGV come from the germline V gene. The CDR3 protein is CASGRSGYEQYF. As DNA, the CDR3 is TGTGCCAGCGGACGTAGCGGATACGAGCAGTACTTC.

This chain joins TRBV20-1 and TRBJ1-5, with 7 bases lining up with TRBD1. CDR1 and CDR2 from the germline V gene are DFQATT and SNEGSKA (reference sequence). The J segment lost 2 bases and the V segment lost 3 bases, leaving 13 bases of the junction unmatched. The length of the CDR3 is 17 residues. Written as DNA, the CDR3 is TGCAGTGCTAGTAGAGGCAACAGGGGTTCGGGCAATCAGCCCCAGCATTTT. It encodes CSASRGNRGSGNQPQHF.

This chain uses TRBV4-1 with TRBJ1-6; D is uncertain. Germline lookup yields CDR1 MGHRA and CDR2 YSYEKL. The CDR3 is made up of 15 amino acids. The germline V and J ends were trimmed by 5 bases and 2 bases, with 10 bases remaining between them. The CDR3 nucleotides read TGCGCCAGCAGCGAGTCGGTAACCTATAATTCACCCCTCCACTTT. Encoded protein: CASSESVTYNSPLHF.

J is TRBJ1-2 and V is TRBV28; D not certain. The germline V and J ends were trimmed by 5 bases and 2 bases, with 12 bases remaining between them. The germline V gene has CDR1 MDHEN and CDR2 SYDVKM. The CDR3 totals 14 residues. In nucleotides, the CDR3 is TGTGCCAGCAGTGTCCAGGTTTTAAACTATGGCTACACCTTC. As protein: CASSVQVLNYGYTF.

The rearrangement links TRBV28 to TRBJ1-1, with D maybe TRBD1 (5 bases). The CDR3 totals 13 residues. Trimming removed 10 bases at V and 6 bases at J, with 18 bases between. CDR1 MDHEN and CDR2 SYDVKM come from the germline V gene. The CDR3 region is CATRLGALPEAFF. CDR3 nucleotide sequence: TGTGCCACCAGGCTAGGGGCGCTCCCTGAAGCTTTCTTT.

The chain combines TRBV28 with TRBJ2-7, with D possibly matching TRBD2 (5 bases). There are 15 residues in the CDR3. Trimming removed 2 bases from V and 2 bases from J, with 13 bases in between. Germline V CDR1 and CDR2: MDHEN, SYDVKM. The CDR3 loop reads CASSLPRTGTYEQYF. CDR3 DNA sequence: TGTGCCAGCAGTTTACCTAGGACTGGGACCTACGAGCAGTACTTC. Using reference TRBV28 and TRBJ2-7 for the parts outside the CDR3, the full variable domain is DVKVTQSSRYLVKRTGEKVFLECVQDMDHENMFWYRQDPGLGLRLIYFSYDVKMKEKGDIPEGYSVSREKKERFSLILESASTNQTSMYLCASSLPRTGTYEQYFGPGTRLTVT.

There are many counts of this clone. This chain connects TRBV28 to TRBJ2-7, with unresolved D. Trimming shortened V by 5 bases and J by 4 bases, and 9 bases separated the two germline ends. Germline assignment: CDR1 MDHEN and CDR2 SYDVKM. CDR3 length: 12 residues. CDR3 coding DNA: TGTGCCAGCAGTCTACTGATTTACGAGCAGTACTTC. Residues: CASSLLIYEQYF.

V gene TRBV7-8 combines with J gene TRBJ2-5; 10 bases line up with TRBD2. The length of the CDR3 is 18 residues. Germline V gives CDR1 SGHVS, CDR2 FQNEAQ. Trimming removed 0 bases from V and 2 bases from J; junction bases left unmatched: 9. The CDR3 here is CASSLAALAGASQETQYF. In nucleotides, the CDR3 is TGTGCCAGCAGCTTAGCCGCCCTAGCGGGGGCCAGTCAAGAGACCCAGTACTTC.

V is TRBV7-2 and J is TRBJ2-7; 8 bases are shared with TRBD1. Looked up from germline, CDR1 is SGHTA and CDR2 is FQGNSA. V trimming: 6 bases; J trimming: 2 bases; junction bases outside the gene matches: 15. CDR3 size: 17 residues. As DNA, the CDR3 is TGTGCCAGCAGATTAACATTTCAGGACAGGGATACCTACGAGCAGTACTTC. It codes for CASRLTFQDRDTYEQYF.

The V and J genes are TRBV3-1 (or the pseudogene TRBV3-2) and TRBJ1-2, with D perhaps TRBD1 (6 bases). The CDR3 sequence is 12 residues long. V was clipped by 5 bases and J by 8 bases, with 12 bases between them. In germline, CDR1 is LGHDT, CDR2 YNNKEL (reference sequence). CDR3 coding DNA: TGTGCCAGCAGCGGACAGATTTTGGGCTACACCTTC. This codes for CASSGQILGYTF.